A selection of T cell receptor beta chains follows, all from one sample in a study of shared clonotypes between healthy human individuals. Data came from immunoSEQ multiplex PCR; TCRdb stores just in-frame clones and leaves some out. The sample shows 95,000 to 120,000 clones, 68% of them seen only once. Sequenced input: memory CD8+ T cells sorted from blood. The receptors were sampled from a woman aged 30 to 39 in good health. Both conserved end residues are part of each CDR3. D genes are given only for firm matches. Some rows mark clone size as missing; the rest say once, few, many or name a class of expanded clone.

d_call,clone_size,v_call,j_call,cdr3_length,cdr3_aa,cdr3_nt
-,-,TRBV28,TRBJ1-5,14,CASRTGGTNQPQHF,TGTGCCAGCAGGACGGGGGGAACTAATCAGCCCCAGCATTTT
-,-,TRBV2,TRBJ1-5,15,CASRGDRSSNQPQHF,TGTGCCAGCAGGGGAGACAGGTCTAGCAATCAGCCCCAGCATTTT
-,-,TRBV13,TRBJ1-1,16,CASSLRADPMNTEAFF,TGTGCCAGCAGCTTAAGGGCAGACCCAATGAACACTGAAGCTTTCTTT
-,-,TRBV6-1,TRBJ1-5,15,CASSDQEGGNQPQHF,TGTGCCAGCAGTGATCAGGAAGGGGGCAATCAGCCCCAGCATTTT
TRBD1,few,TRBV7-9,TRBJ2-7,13,CASSPRTGHEQYF,TGTGCCAGCAGCCCACGGACAGGGCACGAGCAGTACTTC
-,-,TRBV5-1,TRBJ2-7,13,CASSLAGNYEQYF,TGCGCCAGCAGCTTGGCCGGCAACTACGAGCAGTACTTC
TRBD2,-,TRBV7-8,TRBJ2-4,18,CASSLGYLAGLSKNIQYF,TGTGCCAGCAGCTTAGGATATCTAGCGGGACTGTCCAAAAACATTCAGTACTTC
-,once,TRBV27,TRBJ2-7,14,CASSPTGTTYEQYF,TGTGCCAGCAGCCCCACAGGGACTACCTACGAGCAGTACTTC
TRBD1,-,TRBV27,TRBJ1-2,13,CASSPGTGMGYTF,TGTGCCAGCAGTCCCGGGACAGGGATGGGCTACACCTTC
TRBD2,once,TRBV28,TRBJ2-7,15,CASSPIAGGQVEQYF,TGTGCCAGCAGTCCGATAGCGGGAGGGCAGGTCGAGCAGTACTTC
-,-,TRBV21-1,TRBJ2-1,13,CASSLAESDEQFF,TGTGCCAGCAGCCTAGCGGAGAGCGATGAGCAGTTCTTC
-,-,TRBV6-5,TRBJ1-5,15,CASSSITRAGQPQHF,TGTGCCAGCAGTTCCATAACACGGGCCGGTCAGCCCCAGCATTTT
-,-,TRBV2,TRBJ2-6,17,CASSERLAISGANVLTF,TGTGCCAGCAGTGAGAGGCTAGCGATCTCTGGGGCCAACGTCCTGACTTTC
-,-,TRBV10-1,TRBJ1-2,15,CASSEGTSGNYGYTF,TGCGCCAGCAGTGAGGGGACCTCTGGAAACTATGGCTACACCTTC